These T cell receptor beta chains were read from a single sample in a study of cytomegalovirus exposure and HLA in healthy donors. Generated by immunoSEQ multiplex PCR, the TCRdb table keeps only in-frame clones and is missing some. The sample includes 250,000 to 350,000 clones, 70% to 90% of them seen just once. Material for sequencing was PBMCs. The receptors stem from a woman aged 18-29 years in good health and CMV-seronegative. CDR3s include the opening cysteine and the closing phenylalanine or tryptophan. A D gene is named only where the DNA matches it firmly. Expanded clones get a size class; other rows say once, few or many, or leave the size out.

CDR3,DNA,D,V,J,size
CASSSDGGADTQYF,TGTGCCAGCAGCTCCGATGGGGGGGCGGATACGCAGTATTTT,.,TRBV7-2,TRBJ2-3,few
CASSFSGDGYTF,TGTGCCAGCAGCTTTTCCGGGGATGGCTACACCTTC,.,TRBV5-4,TRBJ1-2,.
CASSQVLGTASYEQYF,TGTGCCAGCAGCCAGGTGCTAGGGACAGCCTCCTACGAGCAGTACTTC,TRBD1,TRBV28,TRBJ2-7,.
CASLFTSGYEQYF,TGTGCCAGTCTCTTTACTAGCGGTTACGAGCAGTACTTC,TRBD2,TRBV2,TRBJ2-7,.
CASSYRGGGVGYGYTF,TGTGCCAGCAGTTATCGCGGGGGCGGAGTAGGCTATGGCTACACCTTC,.,TRBV6-5,TRBJ1-2,.
CASSQAGEQETQYF,TGTGCCAGCAGCCAAGCGGGCGAGCAAGAGACCCAGTACTTC,.,TRBV7-3,TRBJ2-5,few
CASNQGSTDTQYF,TGTGCCAGCAATCAGGGGAGCACAGATACGCAGTATTTT,.,TRBV19,TRBJ2-3,.
CASSIAGGPPYEQYF,TGTGCCAGCTCCATAGCGGGAGGTCCCCCCTACGAGCAGTACTTC,TRBD2,TRBV28,TRBJ2-7,.
CASSQAPPRQYF,TGTGCCAGCAGCCAAGCACCCCCCCGGCAGTACTTC,.,TRBV7-2,TRBJ2-7,.
CASSLESVAGVKVQYF,TGTGCCAGCAGCTTAGAATCGGTTGCGGGAGTGAAGGTGCAGTACTTC,TRBD2,TRBV11-2,TRBJ2-7,.
CATSRDVREADTQYF,TGTGCCACCAGCAGAGACGTCAGGGAGGCGGATACGCAGTATTTT,.,TRBV15,TRBJ2-3,.
CASSISGQLNYEQYF,TGTGCCAGCTCAATCTCTGGACAGTTAAACTACGAGCAGTACTTC,.,TRBV18,TRBJ2-7,once
CASSVGGISYNEQFF,TGTGCCAGCAGCGTCGGAGGGATCTCCTACAATGAGCAGTTCTTC,.,TRBV9,TRBJ2-1,once
CASSKTGPLEQYF,TGTGCCAGCAGCAAAACAGGGCCCCTCGAGCAGTACTTC,.,TRBV7-9,TRBJ2-7,.
CASSLPPPAGTSGGGHEQYF,TGTGCCAGCAGTTTACCCCCGCCGGCCGGGACTAGCGGGGGCGGGCACGAGCAGTACTTC,TRBD2,TRBV27,TRBJ2-7,.
CASSFQGLLGYGYTF,TGTGCCAGCAGCTTCCAGGGCCTACTTGGCTATGGCTACACCTTC,.,TRBV28,TRBJ1-2,.
CASSRGQEYTGELFF,TGCGCCAGCAGCCGGGGACAGGAGTACACCGGGGAGCTGTTTTTT,TRBD1,TRBV5-1,TRBJ2-2,.
CASSFMSGASTDTQYF,TGTGCCAGCAGTTTTATGAGCGGAGCCAGCACAGATACGCAGTATTTT,.,TRBV27,TRBJ2-3,.
CASPRGQPQHF,TGTGCCAGCCCTAGGGGTCAGCCCCAGCATTTT,.,TRBV19,TRBJ1-5,.
CASSQGPGGSVDEQFF,TGCGCCAGCAGCCAGGGGCCGGGCGGGAGTGTTGATGAGCAGTTCTTC,TRBD2,TRBV4-3,TRBJ2-1,.
CASSWEGVSEKLFF,TGTGCCAGCAGCTGGGAGGGTGTTAGTGAAAAACTGTTTTTT,.,TRBV5-6,TRBJ1-4,.
CASSAGWAGGNYEQYF,TGCGCCAGCTCGGCGGGGTGGGCGGGAGGAAACTACGAGCAGTACTTC,TRBD2,TRBV5-1,TRBJ2-7,once
CASSRDSGDQGTQYF,TGTGCCAGCAGTCGGGACTCGGGGGACCAAGGGACCCAGTACTTC,.,TRBV2,TRBJ2-5,.
CASSPRPPGGRETQYF,TGTGCCAGCTCACCACGCCCCCCAGGGGGCAGGGAGACCCAGTACTTC,TRBD1,TRBV18,TRBJ2-5,.
CASSPGISYEQYF,TGTGCCAGCTCCCCCGGGATCTCCTACGAGCAGTACTTC,.,TRBV18,TRBJ2-7,.
CASSERRTSGRPYNEQFF,TGTGCCAGCAGTGAACGCCGGACTAGCGGGAGGCCATACAATGAGCAGTTCTTC,TRBD2,TRBV2,TRBJ2-1,.
CASSLAGADEQYF,TGTGCCAGCAGTTTAGCGGGAGCGGACGAGCAGTACTTC,TRBD2,TRBV28,TRBJ2-7,.
CAWSLGGSMDTQYF,TGTGCCTGGAGCTTAGGCGGGAGTATGGATACGCAGTATTTT,TRBD2,TRBV30,TRBJ2-3,once
CASGGTVTGYTF,TGTGCCAGCGGGGGGACAGTCACTGGCTACACCTTC,TRBD1,TRBV9,TRBJ1-2,few
CASSPTENYGYTF,TGCGCCAGCAGCCCGACAGAGAACTATGGCTACACCTTC,.,TRBV5-1,TRBJ1-2,.
CASSPLGQGFSYEQYF,TGTGCCAGCTCACCACTTGGACAGGGTTTCTCCTACGAGCAGTACTTC,TRBD1,TRBV18,TRBJ2-7,.
CAIRVAGGPYNEQFF,TGTGCCATCAGGGTAGCGGGAGGCCCGTACAATGAGCAGTTCTTC,TRBD2,TRBV10-3,TRBJ2-1,.
CASTTLSYEQYF,TGTGCCAGCACCACCCTATCCTACGAGCAGTACTTC,.,TRBV28,TRBJ2-7,.
CASSLRDRGLQYF,TGTGCCAGCAGCCTCCGGGACAGGGGGTTGCAGTACTTC,TRBD1,TRBV28,TRBJ2-7,.
CASSLMGFGRASDTQYF,TGTGCCAGCAGTTTAATGGGTTTTGGGAGGGCTTCAGATACGCAGTATTTT,TRBD2,TRBV28,TRBJ2-3,.
CASSNDGGVQPQHF,TGTGCCAGCAGCAACGACGGGGGGGTCCAGCCCCAGCATTTT,.,TRBV28,TRBJ1-5,.
CSYRRWASGRASYEQYF,TGCAGCTACAGAAGGTGGGCTAGCGGGAGGGCCTCCTACGAGCAGTACTTC,TRBD2,TRBV29-1,TRBJ2-7,.
CASRSGTGREQYF,TGTGCCAGCAGATCCGGGACAGGGCGGGAGCAGTACTTC,TRBD1,TRBV6-5,TRBJ2-7,.
CASSPRRTAYGYTF,TGTGCCAGCTCACCACGGAGGACGGCCTATGGCTACACCTTC,.,TRBV18,TRBJ1-2,.